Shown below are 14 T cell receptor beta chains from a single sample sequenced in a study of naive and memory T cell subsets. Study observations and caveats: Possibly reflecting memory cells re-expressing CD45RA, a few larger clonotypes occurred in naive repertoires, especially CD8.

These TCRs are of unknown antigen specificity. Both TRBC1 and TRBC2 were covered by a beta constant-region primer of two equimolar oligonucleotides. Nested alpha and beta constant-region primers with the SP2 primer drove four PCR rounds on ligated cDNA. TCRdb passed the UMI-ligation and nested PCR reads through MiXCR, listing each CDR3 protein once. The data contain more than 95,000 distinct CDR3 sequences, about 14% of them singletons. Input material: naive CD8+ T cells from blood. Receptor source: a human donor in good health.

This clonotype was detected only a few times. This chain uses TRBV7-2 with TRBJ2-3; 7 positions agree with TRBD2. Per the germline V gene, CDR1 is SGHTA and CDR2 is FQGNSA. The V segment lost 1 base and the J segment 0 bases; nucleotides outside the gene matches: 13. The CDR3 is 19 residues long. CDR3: CASSLGASGVPTSTDTQYF. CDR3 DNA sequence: TGTGCCAGCAGCTTAGGCGCTAGCGGTGTACCGACTAGCACAGATACGCAGTATTTT.

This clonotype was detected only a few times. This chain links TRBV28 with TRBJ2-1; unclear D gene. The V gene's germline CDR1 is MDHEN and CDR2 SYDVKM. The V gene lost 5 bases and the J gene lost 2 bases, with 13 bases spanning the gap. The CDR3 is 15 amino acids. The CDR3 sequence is CASSPRVLTYNEQFF. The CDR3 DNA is TGTGCCAGCAGTCCACGGGTTTTAACCTACAATGAGCAGTTCTTC.

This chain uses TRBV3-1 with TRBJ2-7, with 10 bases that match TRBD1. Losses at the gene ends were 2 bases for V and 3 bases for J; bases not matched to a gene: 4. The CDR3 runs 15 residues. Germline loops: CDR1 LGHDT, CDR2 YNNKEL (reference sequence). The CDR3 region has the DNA TGTGCCAGCAGCCAACGGACAGGGGGAGACTACGAGCAGTACTTC. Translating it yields CASSQRTGGDYEQYF.

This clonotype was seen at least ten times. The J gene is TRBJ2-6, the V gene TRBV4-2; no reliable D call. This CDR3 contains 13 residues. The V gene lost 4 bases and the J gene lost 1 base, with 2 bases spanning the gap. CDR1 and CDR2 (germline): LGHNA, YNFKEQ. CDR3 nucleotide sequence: TGTGCCAGCAGCCCATCTGGGGCCAACGTCCTGACTTTC. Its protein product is CASSPSGANVLTF.

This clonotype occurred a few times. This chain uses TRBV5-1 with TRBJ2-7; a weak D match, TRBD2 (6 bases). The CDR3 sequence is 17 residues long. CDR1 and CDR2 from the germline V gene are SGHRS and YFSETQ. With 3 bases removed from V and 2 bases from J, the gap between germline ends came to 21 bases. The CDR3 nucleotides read TGCGCCAGCAGCTCTCCGCAAGGCGCGGGACTTCCCTACGAGCAGTACTTC. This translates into CASSSPQGAGLPYEQYF.

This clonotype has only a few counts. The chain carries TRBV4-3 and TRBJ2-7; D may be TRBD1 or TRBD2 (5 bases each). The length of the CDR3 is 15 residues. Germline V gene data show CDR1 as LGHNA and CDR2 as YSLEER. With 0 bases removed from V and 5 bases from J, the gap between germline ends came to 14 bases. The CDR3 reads CASSQETEGSHEQYF. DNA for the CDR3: TGCGCCAGCAGCCAAGAGACAGAGGGGAGCCACGAGCAGTACTTC.

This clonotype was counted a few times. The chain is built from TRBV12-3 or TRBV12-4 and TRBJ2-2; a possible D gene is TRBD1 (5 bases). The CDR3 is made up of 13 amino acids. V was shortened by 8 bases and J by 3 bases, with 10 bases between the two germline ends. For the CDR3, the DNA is TGTGCCAGCTTTGGGGCAGACACCGGGGAGCTGTTTTTT. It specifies CASFGADTGELFF.

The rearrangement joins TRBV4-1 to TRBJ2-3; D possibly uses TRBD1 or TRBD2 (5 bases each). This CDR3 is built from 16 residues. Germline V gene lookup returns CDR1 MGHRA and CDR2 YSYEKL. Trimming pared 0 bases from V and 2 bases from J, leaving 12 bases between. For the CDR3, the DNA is TGCGCCAGCAGCCAAGATTACCCGGGGACCACAGATACGCAGTATTTT. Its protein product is CASSQDYPGTTDTQYF.

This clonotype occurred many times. CDR3 sequence (DNA): TGTGCCAGCAGTGGACTAGCGGGGGCTACCAGCTCCTACGAGCAGTACTTC. Protein: CASSGLAGATSSYEQYF. V usage is TRBV11-1 and J usage is TRBJ2-7; the match to TRBD2 covers 13 bases. Germline CDR1 SGHAT, CDR2 FQDESV (reference sequence). With 6 bases clipped from V and 0 bases from J, the junction kept 8 bases outside the gene matches. The CDR3 is 17 residues long. Full variable domain (missing parts from reference TRBV11-1 and TRBJ2-7): EAEVAQSPRYKITEKSQAVAFWCDPISGHATLYWYRQILGQGPELLVQFQDESVVDDSQLPKDRFSAERLKGVDSTLKIQPAELGDSAMYLCASSGLAGATSSYEQYFGPGTRLTVT.

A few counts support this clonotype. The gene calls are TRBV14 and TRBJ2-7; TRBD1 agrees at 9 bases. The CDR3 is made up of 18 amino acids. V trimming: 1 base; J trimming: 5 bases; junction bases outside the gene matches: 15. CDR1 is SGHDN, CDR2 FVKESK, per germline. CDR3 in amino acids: CASSQGEHWTGEANEQYF. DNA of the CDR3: TGTGCCAGCAGCCAAGGGGAGCACTGGACAGGGGAGGCCAACGAGCAGTACTTC.

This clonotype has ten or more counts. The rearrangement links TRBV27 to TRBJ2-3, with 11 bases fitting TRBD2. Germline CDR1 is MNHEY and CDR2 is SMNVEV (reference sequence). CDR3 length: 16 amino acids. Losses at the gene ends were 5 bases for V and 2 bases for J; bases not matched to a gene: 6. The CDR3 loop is CASSPGLAAITDTQYF. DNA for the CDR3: TGTGCCAGCAGTCCGGGACTAGCGGCGATCACAGATACGCAGTATTTT.

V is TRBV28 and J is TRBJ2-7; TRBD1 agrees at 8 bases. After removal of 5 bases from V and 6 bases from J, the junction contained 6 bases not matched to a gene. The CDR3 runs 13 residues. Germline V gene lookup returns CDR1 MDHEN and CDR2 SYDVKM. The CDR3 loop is CASSGQQGVEQYF. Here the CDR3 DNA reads TGTGCCAGCAGTGGACAACAGGGGGTCGAGCAGTACTTC.

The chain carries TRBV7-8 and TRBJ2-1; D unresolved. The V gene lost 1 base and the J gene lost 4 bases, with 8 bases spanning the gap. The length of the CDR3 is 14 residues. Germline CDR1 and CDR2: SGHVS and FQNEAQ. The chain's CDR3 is CASSLGLVYNEQFF. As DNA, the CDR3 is TGTGCCAGCAGCTTAGGTTTGGTATACAATGAGCAGTTCTTC.

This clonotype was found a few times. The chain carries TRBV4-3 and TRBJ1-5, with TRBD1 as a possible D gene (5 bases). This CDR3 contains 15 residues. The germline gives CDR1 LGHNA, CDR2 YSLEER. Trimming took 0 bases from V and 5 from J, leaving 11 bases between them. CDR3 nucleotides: TGCGCCAGCAGCCAAGATGAGGGGCGCGATCAGCCCCAGCATTTT. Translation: CASSQDEGRDQPQHF.